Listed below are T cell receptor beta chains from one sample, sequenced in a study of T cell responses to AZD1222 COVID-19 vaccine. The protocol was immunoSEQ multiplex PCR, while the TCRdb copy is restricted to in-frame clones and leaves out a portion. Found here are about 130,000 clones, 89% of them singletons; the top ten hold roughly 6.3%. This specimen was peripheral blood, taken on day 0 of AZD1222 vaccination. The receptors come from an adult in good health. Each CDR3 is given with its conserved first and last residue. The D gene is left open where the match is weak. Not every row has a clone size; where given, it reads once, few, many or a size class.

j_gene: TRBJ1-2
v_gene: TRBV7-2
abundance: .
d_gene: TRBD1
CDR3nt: TGTGCCAGCAGCTTGACAGGGGGACGGTATGGCTACACCTTC
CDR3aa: CASSLTGGRYGYTF

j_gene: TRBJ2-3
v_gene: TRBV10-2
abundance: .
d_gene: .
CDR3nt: TGCGCCAGCAGTCTGGACGGAGATACGCAGTATTTT
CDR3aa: CASSLDGDTQYF

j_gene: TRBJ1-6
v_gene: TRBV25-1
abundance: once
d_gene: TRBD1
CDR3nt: TGTGCCAGCAGTCCAGGGGGCTATAATTCACCCCTCCACTTT
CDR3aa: CASSPGGYNSPLHF

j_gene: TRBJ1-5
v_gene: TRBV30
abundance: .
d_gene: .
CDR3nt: TGTGCCTGGAGTCTAGGAGGGATAGGCAATCAGCCCCAGCATTTT
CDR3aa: CAWSLGGIGNQPQHF

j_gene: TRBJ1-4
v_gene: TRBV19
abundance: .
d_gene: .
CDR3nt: TGTGCCAGTAGTTCACCCCGGCAGCAGAATGAAAAACTGTTTTTT
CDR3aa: CASSSPRQQNEKLFF

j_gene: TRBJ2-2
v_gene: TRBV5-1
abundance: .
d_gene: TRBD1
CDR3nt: TGCGCCAGCAGCTTGGTCGTGGGGACAGGGACCAACACCGGGGAGCTGTTTTTT
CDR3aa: CASSLVVGTGTNTGELFF

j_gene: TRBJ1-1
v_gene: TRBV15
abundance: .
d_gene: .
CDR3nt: TGTGCCACCAGCAGAGGGAGGGGGGGATGGCTCACTGAAGCTTTCTTT
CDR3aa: CATSRGRGGWLTEAFF

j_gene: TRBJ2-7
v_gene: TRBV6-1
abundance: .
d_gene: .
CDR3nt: TGTGCCAGCAGTGAGGGGCAGATTTTTAACGAGCAGTACTTC
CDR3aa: CASSEGQIFNEQYF

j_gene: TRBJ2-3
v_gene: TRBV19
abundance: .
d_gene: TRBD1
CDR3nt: TGTGCCAGTAGAAACTCCGGGACAGTCAACACAGATACGCAGTATTTT
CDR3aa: CASRNSGTVNTDTQYF

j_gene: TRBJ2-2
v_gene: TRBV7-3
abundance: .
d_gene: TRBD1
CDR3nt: TGTGCCAGCAGCTTACAAGGGACAGAGAACACCGGGGAGCTGTTTTTT
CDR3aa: CASSLQGTENTGELFF

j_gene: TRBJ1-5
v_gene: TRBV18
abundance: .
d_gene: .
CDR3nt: TGTGCCAGCTCACCAGCGGAGGGTCAGCCCCAGCATTTT
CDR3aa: CASSPAEGQPQHF

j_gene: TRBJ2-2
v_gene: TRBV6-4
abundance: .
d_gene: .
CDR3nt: TGTGCCAGCAGTCCCGGTGGGGGCACCGGGGAGCTGTTTTTT
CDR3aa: CASSPGGGTGELFF

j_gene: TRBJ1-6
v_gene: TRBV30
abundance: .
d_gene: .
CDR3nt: TGTGCCTGGAGGGTCACCCGTAATTCACCCCTCCACTTT
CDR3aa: CAWRVTRNSPLHF

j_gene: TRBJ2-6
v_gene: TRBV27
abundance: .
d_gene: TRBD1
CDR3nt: TGTGCCAGCACCTCCGGGACAGGATTCTCTGGGGCCAACGTCCTGACTTTC
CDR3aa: CASTSGTGFSGANVLTF

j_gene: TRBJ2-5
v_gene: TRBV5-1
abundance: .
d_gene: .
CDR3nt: TGCGCCAGCAGCCCCCTGTCTAGGAGGGATGAGACCCAGTACTTC
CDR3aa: CASSPLSRRDETQYF

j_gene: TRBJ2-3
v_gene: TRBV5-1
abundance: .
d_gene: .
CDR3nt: TGCGCCAGCAGCTTGTATACAGGAGTCTCAGATACGCAGTATTTT
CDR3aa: CASSLYTGVSDTQYF

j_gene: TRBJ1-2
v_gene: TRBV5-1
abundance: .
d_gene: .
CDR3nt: TGCGCCAGCAGCGATACACCAAATGGCTACACCTTC
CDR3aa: CASSDTPNGYTF

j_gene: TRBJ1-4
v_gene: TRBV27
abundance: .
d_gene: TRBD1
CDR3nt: TGTGCCAGCAGTTCGAGCAGGGGGAACGAAAAACTGTTTTTT
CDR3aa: CASSSSRGNEKLFF

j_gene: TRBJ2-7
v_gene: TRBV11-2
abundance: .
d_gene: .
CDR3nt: TGTGCCAGCAGCCCGGGACAAAAATTCTACGAGCAGTACTTC
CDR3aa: CASSPGQKFYEQYF

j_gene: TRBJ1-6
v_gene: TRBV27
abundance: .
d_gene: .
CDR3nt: TGTGCCAGCAGTTGGCAGAATTCACCCCTCCACTTT
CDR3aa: CASSWQNSPLHF

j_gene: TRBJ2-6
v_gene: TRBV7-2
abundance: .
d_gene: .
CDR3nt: TGTGCCAGCAGCCCTCCCTCTGGGGCCAACGTCCTGACTTTC
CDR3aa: CASSPPSGANVLTF

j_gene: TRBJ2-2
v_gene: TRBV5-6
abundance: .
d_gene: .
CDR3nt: TGTGCCAGCAGCTTGCTCGACAGTAACACCGGGGAGCTGTTTTTT
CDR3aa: CASSLLDSNTGELFF

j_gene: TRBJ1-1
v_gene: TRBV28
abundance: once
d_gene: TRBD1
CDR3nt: TGTGCCACCCAAAGGCAGGGGGGGAGCACTGAAGCTTTCTTT
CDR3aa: CATQRQGGSTEAFF

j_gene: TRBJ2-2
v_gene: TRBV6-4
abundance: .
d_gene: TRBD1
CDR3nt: TGTGCCAGCAGTGTTGAGGCAGGGGGCACCGGGGAGCTGTTTTTT
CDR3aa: CASSVEAGGTGELFF

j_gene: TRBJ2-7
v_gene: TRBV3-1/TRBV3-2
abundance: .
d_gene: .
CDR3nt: TGTGCCAGCAGCCAGATGGACGAGCAGTACTTC
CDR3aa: CASSQMDEQYF

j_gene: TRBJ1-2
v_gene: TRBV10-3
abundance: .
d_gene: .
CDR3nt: TGTGCCATCAGTGAGGTAGGGAGCACCTATGGCTACACCTTC
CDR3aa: CAISEVGSTYGYTF

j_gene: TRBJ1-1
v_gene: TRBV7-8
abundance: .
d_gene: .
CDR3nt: TGTGCCAGCAGCTTCCACAGAGACACTGAAGCTTTCTTT
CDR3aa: CASSFHRDTEAFF

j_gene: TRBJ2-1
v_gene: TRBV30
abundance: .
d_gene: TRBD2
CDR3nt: TGTGCCTGGAGTGCGCTAGCGGGGGTCAATGAGCAGTTCTTC
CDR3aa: CAWSALAGVNEQFF

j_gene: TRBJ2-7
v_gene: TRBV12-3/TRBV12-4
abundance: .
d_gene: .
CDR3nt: TGTGCCAGCAGTTTAGCGGGGGCCTACGAGCAGTACTTC
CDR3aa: CASSLAGAYEQYF

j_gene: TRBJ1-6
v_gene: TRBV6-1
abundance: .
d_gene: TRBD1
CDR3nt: TGTGCCAGCAGTGAAGGACAGGGGGTAGGATCACCCCTCCACTTT
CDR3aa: CASSEGQGVGSPLHF

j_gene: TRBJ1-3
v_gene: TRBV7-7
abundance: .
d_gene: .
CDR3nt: TGTGCTAGCAGCCCGAGCTCTGGAAACACCATATATTTT
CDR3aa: CASSPSSGNTIYF

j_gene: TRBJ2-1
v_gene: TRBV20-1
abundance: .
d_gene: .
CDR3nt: TGCAGTGCGTGGGGGAATGAGCAGTTCTTC
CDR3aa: CSAWGNEQFF

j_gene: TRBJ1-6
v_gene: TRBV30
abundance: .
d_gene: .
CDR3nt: TGTGCCTGGTCTATCACAGGGACTAAACGCTCACCCCTCCACTTT
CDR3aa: CAWSITGTKRSPLHF

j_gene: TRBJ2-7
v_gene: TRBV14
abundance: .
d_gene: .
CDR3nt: TGTGCCAGCAGCCGGGACACCTACGAGCAGTACTTC
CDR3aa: CASSRDTYEQYF

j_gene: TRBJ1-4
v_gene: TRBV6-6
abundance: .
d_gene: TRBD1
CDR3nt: TGTGCCAGCAGGCTACAGGGGGCCGGTAATGAAAAACTGTTTTTT
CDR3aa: CASRLQGAGNEKLFF

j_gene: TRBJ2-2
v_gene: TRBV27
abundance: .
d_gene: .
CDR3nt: TGTGCCTCCGCCCCAGTAGCCTCGAACACCGGGGAGCTGTTTTTT
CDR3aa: CASAPVASNTGELFF

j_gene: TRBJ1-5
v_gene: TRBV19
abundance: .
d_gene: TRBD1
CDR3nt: TGTGCCAGTAGTATAGATCTTGGGACAGGGGTAGGTAATCAGCCCCAGCATTTT
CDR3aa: CASSIDLGTGVGNQPQHF

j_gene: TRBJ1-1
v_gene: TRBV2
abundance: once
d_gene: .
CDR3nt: TGTGCCAGCAGTGAAGGGTCGCCGCGAGCTTTCTTT
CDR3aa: CASSEGSPRAFF

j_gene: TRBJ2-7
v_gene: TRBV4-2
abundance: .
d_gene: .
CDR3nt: TGTGCCAGCAGCCAAGAATGGGTGGCCCTCCCGCCTCTGGGGGAGCAGTACTTC
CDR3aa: CASSQEWVALPPLGEQYF

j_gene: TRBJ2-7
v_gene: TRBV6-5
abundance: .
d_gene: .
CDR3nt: TGTGCCAGCAGTTACGGGCTCAGCGGCTCCTACGAGCAGTACTTC
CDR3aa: CASSYGLSGSYEQYF

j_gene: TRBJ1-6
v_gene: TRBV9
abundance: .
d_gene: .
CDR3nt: TGTGCCAGCAGCGTAAATGGAGGGTTTGATTCACCCCTCCACTTT
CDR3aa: CASSVNGGFDSPLHF

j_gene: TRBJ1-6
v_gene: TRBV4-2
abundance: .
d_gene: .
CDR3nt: TGTGCCAGCAGCCAAGATAGGCAGGGAAATTCACCCCTCCACTTT
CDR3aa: CASSQDRQGNSPLHF

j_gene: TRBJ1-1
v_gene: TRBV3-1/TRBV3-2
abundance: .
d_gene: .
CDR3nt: TGTGCCACGAGACAGAACACTGAAGCTTTCTTT
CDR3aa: CATRQNTEAFF

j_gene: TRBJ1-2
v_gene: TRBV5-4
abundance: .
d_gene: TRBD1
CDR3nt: TGTGCCAGCAGCTTGTGGTGGGGACAGGTAGAGGGCTACACCTTC
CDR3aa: CASSLWWGQVEGYTF

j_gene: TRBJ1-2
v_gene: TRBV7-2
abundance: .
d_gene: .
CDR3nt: TGTGCCAGCAGCTTAGTTGGGGCGACTAACTATGGCTACACCTTC
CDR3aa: CASSLVGATNYGYTF